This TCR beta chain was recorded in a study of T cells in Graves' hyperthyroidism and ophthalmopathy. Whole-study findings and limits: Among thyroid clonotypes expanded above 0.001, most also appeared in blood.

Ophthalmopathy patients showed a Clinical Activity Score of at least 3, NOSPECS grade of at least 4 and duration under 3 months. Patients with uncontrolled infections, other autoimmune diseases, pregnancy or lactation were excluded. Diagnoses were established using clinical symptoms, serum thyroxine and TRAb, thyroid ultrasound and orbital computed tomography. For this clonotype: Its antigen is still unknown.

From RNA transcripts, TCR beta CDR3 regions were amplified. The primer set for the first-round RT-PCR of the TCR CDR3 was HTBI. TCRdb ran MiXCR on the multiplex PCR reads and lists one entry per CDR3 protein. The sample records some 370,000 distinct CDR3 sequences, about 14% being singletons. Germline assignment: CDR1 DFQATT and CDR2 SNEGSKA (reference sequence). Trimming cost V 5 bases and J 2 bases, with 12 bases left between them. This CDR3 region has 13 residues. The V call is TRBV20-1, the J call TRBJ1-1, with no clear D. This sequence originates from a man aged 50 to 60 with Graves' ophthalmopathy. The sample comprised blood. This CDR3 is CSAGPPLNTEAFF. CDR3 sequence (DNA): TGCAGTGCTGGACCCCCTCTTAACACTGAAGCTTTCTTT.